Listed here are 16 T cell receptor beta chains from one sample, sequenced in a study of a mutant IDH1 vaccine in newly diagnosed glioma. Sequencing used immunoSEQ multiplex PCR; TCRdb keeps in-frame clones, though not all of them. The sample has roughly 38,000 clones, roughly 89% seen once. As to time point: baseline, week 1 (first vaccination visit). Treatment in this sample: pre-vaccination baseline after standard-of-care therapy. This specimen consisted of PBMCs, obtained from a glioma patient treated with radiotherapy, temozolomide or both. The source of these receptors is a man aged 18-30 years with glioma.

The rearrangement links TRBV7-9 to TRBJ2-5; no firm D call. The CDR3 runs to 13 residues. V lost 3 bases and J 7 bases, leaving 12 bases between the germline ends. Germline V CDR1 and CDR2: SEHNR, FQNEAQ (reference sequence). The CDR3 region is CASSFDTPGTQYF. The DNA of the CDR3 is TGTGCCAGCAGCTTTGATACCCCCGGGACCCAGTACTTC. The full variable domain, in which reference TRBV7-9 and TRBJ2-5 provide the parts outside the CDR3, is DTGVSQNPRHKITKRGQNVTFRCDPISEHNRLYWYRQTLGQGPEFLTYFQNEAQLEKSRLLSDRFSAERPKGSFSTLEIQRTEQGDSAMYLCASSFDTPGTQYFGPGTRLLVL.

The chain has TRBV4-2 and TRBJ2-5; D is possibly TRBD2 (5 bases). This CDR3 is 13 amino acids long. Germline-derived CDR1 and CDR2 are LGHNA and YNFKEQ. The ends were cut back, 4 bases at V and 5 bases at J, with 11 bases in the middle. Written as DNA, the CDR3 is TGTGCCAGCAGCCCCCCCTCGGGGGAGACCCAGTACTTC. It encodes CASSPPSGETQYF.

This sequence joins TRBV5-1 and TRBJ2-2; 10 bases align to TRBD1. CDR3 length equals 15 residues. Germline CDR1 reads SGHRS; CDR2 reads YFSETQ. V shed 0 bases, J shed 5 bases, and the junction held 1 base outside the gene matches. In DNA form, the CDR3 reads TGCGCCAGCAGCTTGGCGGGACAGGGGACCGGGGAGCTGTTTTTT. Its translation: CASSLAGQGTGELFF.

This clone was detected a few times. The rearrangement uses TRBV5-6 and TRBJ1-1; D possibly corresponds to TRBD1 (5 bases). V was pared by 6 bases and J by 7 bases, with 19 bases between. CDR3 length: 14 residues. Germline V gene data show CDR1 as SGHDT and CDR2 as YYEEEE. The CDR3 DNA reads TGTGCCAGCAACCAGCGCGGGCCCGGGGGTGAAGCTTTCTTT. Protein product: CASNQRGPGGEAFF.

CDR3 amino acids: CASSLFESNQPQHF. The CDR3 DNA sequence: TGTGCCAGCAGCTTGTTCGAGAGCAATCAGCCCCAGCATTTT. The J gene is TRBJ1-5, the V gene TRBV5-6; D uncertain. CDR1 and CDR2 (germline): SGHDT, YYEEEE. The CDR3 extends over 14 amino acids. Trimming stripped 1 base from V and 1 base from J, with 6 bases between. The variable domain in full, with the rest retrieved from reference TRBV5-6 and TRBJ1-5, is DAGVTQSPTHLIKTRGQQVTLRCSPKSGHDTVSWYQQALGQGPQFIFQYYEEEERQRGNFPDRFSGHQFPNYSSELNVNALLLGDSALYLCASSLFESNQPQHFGDGTRLSIL.

The DNA for the CDR3 is TGTGCCAGCAGCCAGGGTCCCAGCTCCTACAATGAGCAGTTCTTC. Amino acid sequence: CASSQGPSSYNEQFF. The V and J genes are TRBV14 and TRBJ2-1; D ambiguous. The CDR3 runs to 15 residues. Trimming removed 3 bases at V and 0 bases at J, with 9 bases between. Germline assignment: CDR1 SGHDN and CDR2 FVKESK.

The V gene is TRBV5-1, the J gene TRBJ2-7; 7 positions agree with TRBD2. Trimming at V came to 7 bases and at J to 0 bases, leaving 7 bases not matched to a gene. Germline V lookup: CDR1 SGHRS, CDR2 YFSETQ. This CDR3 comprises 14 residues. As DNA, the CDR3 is TGCGCCAGCTCTCTAGCGGAAATCTCCTACGAGCAGTACTTC. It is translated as CASSLAEISYEQYF.

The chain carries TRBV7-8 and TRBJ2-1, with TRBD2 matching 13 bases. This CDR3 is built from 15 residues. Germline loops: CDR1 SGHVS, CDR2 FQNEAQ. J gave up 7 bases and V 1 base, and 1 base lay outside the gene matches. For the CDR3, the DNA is TGTGCCAGCAGCTTAGGACTAGCGGGGGGTAATGAGCAGTTCTTC. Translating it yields CASSLGLAGGNEQFF.

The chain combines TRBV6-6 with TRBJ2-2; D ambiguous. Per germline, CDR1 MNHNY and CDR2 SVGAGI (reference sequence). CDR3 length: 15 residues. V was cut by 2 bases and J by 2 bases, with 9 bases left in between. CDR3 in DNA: TGTGCCAGCAGTTACAGAAGGGATAACACCGGGGAGCTGTTTTTT. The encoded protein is CASSYRRDNTGELFF.

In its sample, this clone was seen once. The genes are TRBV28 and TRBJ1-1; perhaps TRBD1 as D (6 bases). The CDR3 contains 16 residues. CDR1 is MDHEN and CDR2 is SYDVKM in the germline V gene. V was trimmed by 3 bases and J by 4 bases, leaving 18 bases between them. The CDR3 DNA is TGTGCCAGCAGTTTGAACAGGGCAGTAAGCGGCACTGAAGCTTTCTTT. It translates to CASSLNRAVSGTEAFF.

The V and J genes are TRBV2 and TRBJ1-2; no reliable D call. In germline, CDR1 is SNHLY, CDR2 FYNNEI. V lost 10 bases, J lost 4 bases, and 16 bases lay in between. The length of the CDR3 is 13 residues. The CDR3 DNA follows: TGTGCCACCAAGTGGGCTGAGTCCTATGGCTACACCTTC. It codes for CATKWAESYGYTF.

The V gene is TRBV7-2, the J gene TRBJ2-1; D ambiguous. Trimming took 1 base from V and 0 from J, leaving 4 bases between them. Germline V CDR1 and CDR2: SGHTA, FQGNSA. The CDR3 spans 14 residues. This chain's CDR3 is CASSLDSSYNEQFF. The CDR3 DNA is TGTGCCAGCAGCTTAGACAGCTCCTACAATGAGCAGTTCTTC.

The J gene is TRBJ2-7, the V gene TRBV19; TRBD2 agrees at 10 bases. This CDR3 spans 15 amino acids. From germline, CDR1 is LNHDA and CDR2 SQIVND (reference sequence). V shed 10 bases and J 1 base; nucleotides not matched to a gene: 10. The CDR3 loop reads CATAGGPSGSYEQYF. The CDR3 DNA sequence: TGTGCCACAGCGGGAGGGCCCTCAGGGTCCTACGAGCAGTACTTC.

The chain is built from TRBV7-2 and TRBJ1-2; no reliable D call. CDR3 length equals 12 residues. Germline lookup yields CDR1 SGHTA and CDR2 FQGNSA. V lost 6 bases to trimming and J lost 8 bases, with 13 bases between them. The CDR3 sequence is CASSKPGGGYTF. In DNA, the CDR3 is TGTGCCAGCAGTAAACCGGGAGGCGGCTACACCTTC.

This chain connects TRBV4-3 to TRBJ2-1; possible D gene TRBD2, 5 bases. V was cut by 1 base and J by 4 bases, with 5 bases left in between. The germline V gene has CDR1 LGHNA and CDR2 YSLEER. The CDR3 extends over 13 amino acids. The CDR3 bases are TGCGCCAGCAGCCAAGGCGGGTACAATGAGCAGTTCTTC. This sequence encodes CASSQGGYNEQFF.

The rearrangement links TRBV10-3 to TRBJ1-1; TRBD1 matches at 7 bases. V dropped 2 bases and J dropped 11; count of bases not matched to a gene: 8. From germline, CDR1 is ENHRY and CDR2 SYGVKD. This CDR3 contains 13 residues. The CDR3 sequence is CAISEDRARNAFF. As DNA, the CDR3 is TGTGCCATCAGTGAGGACAGGGCAAGGAACGCTTTCTTT.